The 21 T cell receptor beta chains below were found in one sample sequenced in a study of blood T cell repertoires in COVID-19 (dated by TCRdb to 2020 to 2022). The library was generated by the immunoSEQ multiplex PCR assay. This is the immuneACCESS table as TCRdb keeps it, with only in-frame sequences that have V and J called. A part of the clones is gone; compared with another copy, unresolved V genes explain less than half, and the rest is unexplained. Counted in this sample were 150,000 to 200,000 clones; around 80% of them appeared once. Of the sample, around 2.8% falls within the top ten clones. The sample consisted of peripheral blood. The receptors here all came from a woman older than 75 with active or convalescent COVID-19.

The chain joins TRBV19 to TRBJ2-7; perhaps TRBD1 as D (6 bases). CDR1 LNHDA and CDR2 SQIVND come from the germline V gene (reference sequence). V lost 3 bases and J 0 bases, leaving 12 bases between the germline ends. There are 15 residues in the CDR3. As DNA, the CDR3 is TGTGCCAGTAGTATGGACAGTGTAAGCTCCTACGAGCAGTACTTC. Translated, it gives CASSMDSVSSYEQYF.

The J gene is TRBJ2-1, the V gene TRBV27; 9 nucleotides match TRBD2. The germline gives CDR1 MNHEY, CDR2 SMNVEV (reference sequence). V shed 5 bases, J shed 9 bases, and the junction held 14 bases outside the gene matches. The CDR3 is made up of 16 amino acids. The CDR3 DNA is TGTGCCAGCAGTACCCAATTACAGATTAGCGGGGGTGAGCAGTTCTTC. Translated: CASSTQLQISGGEQFF.

The V and J genes are TRBV5-6 and TRBJ2-2; D might be TRBD2 (5 bases). V was cut by 1 base and J by 2 bases, with 15 bases left in between. Germline V gene sequence: CDR1 SGHDT, CDR2 YYEEEE. This CDR3 contains 17 residues. DNA of the CDR3: TGTGCCAGCAGCTTGATTTACGGCGGGCCCAACACCGGGGAGCTGTTTTTT. Translated, it gives CASSLIYGGPNTGELFF.

This chain uses TRBV29-1 with TRBJ2-7, with unresolved D. CDR1 is SQVTM, CDR2 ANQGSEA, per germline. V lost 4 bases and J lost 0, with 4 bases in between. CDR3 size: 11 residues. The CDR3 loop is CSVGASYEQYF. The CDR3 DNA reads TGCAGCGTTGGGGCCTCCTACGAGCAGTACTTC.

The V and J genes are TRBV7-9 and TRBJ2-1, with TRBD2 matching 10 bases. Germline V gene lookup returns CDR1 SEHNR and CDR2 FQNEAQ (reference sequence). With 5 bases clipped from V and 10 bases from J, the junction kept 14 bases outside the gene matches. The CDR3 has 16 amino acids. CDR3 DNA sequence: TGTGCCAGCAGCCAAAGAACTAGCGGGGCATACTGGGAGCAGTTCTTC. Its translation: CASSQRTSGAYWEQFF.

The chain couples TRBV7-6 to TRBJ2-7, with 9 bases fitting TRBD1. From germline, CDR1 is SGHVS and CDR2 FNYEAQ. The junction had 8 bases not matched to a gene; V was cut back by 5 bases and J by 9 bases. This CDR3 region has 13 residues. CDR3 in amino acids: CASSRDRVSGQYF. Written as DNA, the CDR3 is TGTGCCAGCAGCCGGGACAGGGTGAGCGGGCAGTACTTC.

This clone is medium-sized. CDR3 sequence: CASIVGQYNQPQHF. The CDR3 DNA reads TGCGCCAGCATAGTCGGACAGTACAATCAGCCCCAGCATTTT. The rearrangement joins TRBV5-1 to TRBJ1-5; D is possibly TRBD1 (6 bases). The germline V and J ends were trimmed by 6 bases and 3 bases, with 13 bases remaining between them. Per the germline V gene, CDR1 is SGHRS and CDR2 is YFSETQ. The CDR3 has 14 amino acids.

This clone was seen only a few times. This chain links TRBV6-1 with TRBJ1-2; D is unresolved. The CDR3 runs to 13 residues. Trimming shortened V by 2 bases and J by 3 bases, and 7 bases separated the two germline ends. Germline CDR1 is MNHNS and CDR2 is SASEGT. The CDR3: CASSESTDYGYTF. The CDR3 bases are TGTGCCAGCAGTGAATCTACAGACTATGGCTACACCTTC.

The count of this clone is one. This rearrangement joins TRBV28 to TRBJ1-4; the D gene is possibly TRBD1 (6 bases). The CDR3 has 12 residues. In germline, CDR1 is MDHEN, CDR2 SYDVKM. CDR3 protein: CAIRDIDEKLFF. The CDR3 DNA is TGTGCGATCAGGGACATAGATGAAAAACTGTTTTTT.

This chain connects TRBV12-3 or TRBV12-4 to TRBJ1-5; D not resolved. Trimming shortened V by 8 bases and J by 6 bases, and 11 bases separated the two germline ends. The CDR3 loop spans 12 amino acids. CDR3 loop: CASEVGSQPQHF. The CDR3, as DNA: TGTGCCAGCGAAGTCGGTAGTCAGCCCCAGCATTTT.

The chain uses TRBV12-3 or TRBV12-4 and TRBJ1-2; TRBD1 aligns across 8 bases. The CDR3 length is 13 residues. The J segment lost 8 bases and the V segment lost 5 bases, leaving 7 bases of the junction unmatched. The CDR3 DNA is TGTGCCAGCAGTCCGACAGGGGAATACGGCTACACCTTC. Amino acid sequence: CASSPTGEYGYTF.

This sequence joins TRBV5-1 and TRBJ2-5; 7 bases map to TRBD1. Germline CDR1 SGHRS, CDR2 YFSETQ. V shed 0 bases and J 4 bases; nucleotides not matched to a gene: 6. The CDR3 contains 15 residues. The CDR3 is CASSLVQGRGETQYF. The CDR3 coding sequence is TGCGCCAGCAGCTTGGTACAGGGGCGAGGAGAGACCCAGTACTTC.

The V gene is TRBV11-2, the J gene TRBJ1-4; D is possibly TRBD1 (6 bases). The CDR3 is made up of 13 amino acids. Per germline, CDR1 SGHAT and CDR2 FQNNGV. Trimming stripped 6 bases from V and 7 bases from J, with 12 bases between. Here the CDR3 reads CASRYRVGEKLFF. CDR3 sequence (DNA): TGTGCCAGCAGGTACAGGGTTGGTGAAAAACTGTTTTTT.

V gene TRBV18 combines with J gene TRBJ2-4, with a weak D call TRBD2 (5 bases). The CDR3 runs 15 residues. Per germline, CDR1 KGHSH and CDR2 LQKENI. Trimming removed 5 bases from V and 7 bases from J, with 18 bases in between. The CDR3 region is CASSERPGTENIQYF. The CDR3 coding sequence is TGTGCCAGCTCAGAAAGACCGGGAACGGAGAACATTCAGTACTTC.

V gene TRBV18 combines with J gene TRBJ1-4; tentative D call: TRBD1 (6 bases). The CDR3 runs 15 residues. CDR1 KGHSH and CDR2 LQKENI come from the germline V gene. V was clipped by 2 bases and J by 4 bases, with 11 bases between them. CDR3 protein: CASSPAGADNEKLFF. The CDR3 region has the DNA TGTGCCAGCTCACCAGCGGGGGCGGATAATGAAAAACTGTTTTTT. The full variable domain, with the rest looked up from reference TRBV18 and TRBJ1-4, is NAGVMQNPRHLVRRRGQEARLRCSPMKGHSHVYWYRQLPEEGLKFMVYLQKENIIDESGMPKERFSAEFPKEGPSILRIQQVVRGDSAAYFCASSPAGADNEKLFFGSGTQLSVL.

This clone rates as large. V usage is TRBV4-2 and J usage is TRBJ1-1, with 8 bases identical to TRBD1. The CDR3 is made up of 17 amino acids. The V and J ends lost 3 bases and 0 bases, in that order; junction bases with no gene match: 9. Germline values: CDR1 LGHNA, CDR2 YNFKEQ. Here the CDR3 reads CASSHWGTGEMNTEAFF. The CDR3 bases are TGTGCCAGCAGCCACTGGGGGACAGGTGAGATGAACACTGAAGCTTTCTTT.

V usage is TRBV2 and J usage is TRBJ1-1, with TRBD1 matching 12 bases. Germline V gives CDR1 SNHLY, CDR2 FYNNEI. V lost 6 bases, J lost 6 bases, and 5 bases stayed unmatched. CDR3 length: 14 amino acids. CDR3 in amino acids: CASRMGQGAAEAFF. The CDR3 DNA reads TGTGCCAGCAGGATGGGACAGGGGGCCGCTGAAGCTTTCTTT.

The V call is TRBV7-2, the J call TRBJ2-5; 8 positions agree with TRBD2. CDR1 is SGHTA, CDR2 FQGNSA, per germline. The J segment lost 5 bases and the V segment lost 8 bases, leaving 10 bases of the junction unmatched. The CDR3 extends over 14 amino acids. CDR3 DNA: TGTGCCAGCCAAATTCGGGGGGGCCGTGAGACCCAGTACTTC. Residues: CASQIRGGRETQYF.

This clone appeared once. The chain joins TRBV6-6 to TRBJ2-2, with 8 bases identical to TRBD1. V shed 5 bases, J shed 1 base, and the junction held 6 bases outside the gene matches. The CDR3 covers 16 residues. Germline V gives CDR1 MNHNY, CDR2 SVGAGI (reference sequence). CDR3 sequence reads: CASSHPGTGNTGELFF. CDR3 nucleotides: TGTGCCAGCAGTCACCCCGGGACAGGGAACACCGGGGAGCTGTTTTTT.

V and J are TRBV10-3 and TRBJ2-7; 7 positions match TRBD2. The germline gives CDR1 ENHRY, CDR2 SYGVKD. V trimming: 4 bases; J trimming: 6 bases; junction bases outside the gene matches: 9. This CDR3 has 14 amino acids. The CDR3 bases are TGTGCCATCAGTGTGGGAGGACTAGTACGCGAGCAGTACTTC. Protein product: CAISVGGLVREQYF.

This clone came up a few times. The rearrangement joins TRBV3-1 (or the pseudogene TRBV3-2) to TRBJ1-6, with D unresolved. Germline CDR1 reads LGHDT; CDR2 reads YNNKEL (reference sequence). The CDR3 extends over 11 amino acids. Deletions cut 8 bases from V and 14 bases from J, with 13 bases between. The CDR3 bases are TGTGCCAGCGGGAGTTCCCCGGCCCTCCACTTT. It encodes CASGSSPALHF.